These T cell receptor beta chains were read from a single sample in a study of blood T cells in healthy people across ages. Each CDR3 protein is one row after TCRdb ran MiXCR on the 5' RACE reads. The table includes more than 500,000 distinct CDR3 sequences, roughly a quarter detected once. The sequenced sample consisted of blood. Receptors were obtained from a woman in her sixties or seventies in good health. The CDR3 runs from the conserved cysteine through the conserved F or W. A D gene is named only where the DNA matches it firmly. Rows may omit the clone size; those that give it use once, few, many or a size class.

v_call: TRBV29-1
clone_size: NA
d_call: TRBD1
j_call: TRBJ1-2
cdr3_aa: CSVEEGTGSSYTF
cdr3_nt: TGCAGCGTTGAAGAAGGGACAGGGAGTAGCTACACCTTC

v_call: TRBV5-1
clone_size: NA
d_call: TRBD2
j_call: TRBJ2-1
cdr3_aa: CASSRTAGGVTNEQFF
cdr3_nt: TGCGCCAGCAGCCGGACAGCGGGGGGGGTTACCAATGAGCAGTTCTTC

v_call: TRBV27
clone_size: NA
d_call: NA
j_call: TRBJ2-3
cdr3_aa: CASSFPAGSDTQYF
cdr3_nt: TGTGCCAGCAGTTTCCCCGCAGGGTCAGATACGCAGTATTTT

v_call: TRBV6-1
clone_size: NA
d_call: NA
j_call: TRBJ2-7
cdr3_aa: CASSEVTVSYEQYF
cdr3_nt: TGTGCCAGCAGTGAAGTAACAGTCTCCTACGAGCAGTACTTC

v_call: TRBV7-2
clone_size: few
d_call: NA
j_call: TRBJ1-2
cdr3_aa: CASSYDRRYGYTF
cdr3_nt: TGTGCCAGCAGTTACGATAGGCGGTATGGCTACACCTTC

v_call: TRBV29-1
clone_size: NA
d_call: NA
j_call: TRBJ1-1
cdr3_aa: CSVLFGGPNTEAFF
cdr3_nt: TGCAGCGTTCTTTTCGGGGGGCCGAACACTGAAGCTTTCTTT

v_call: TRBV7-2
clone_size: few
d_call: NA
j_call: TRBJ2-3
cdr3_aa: CASGLFGGRADTQYF
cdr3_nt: TGTGCCAGCGGCTTATTCGGGGGCAGGGCAGATACGCAGTATTTT

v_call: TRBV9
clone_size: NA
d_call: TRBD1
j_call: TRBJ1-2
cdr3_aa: CASSFRDRGQGYGYTF
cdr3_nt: TGTGCCAGCAGCTTCCGGGACAGGGGGCAAGGCTATGGCTACACCTTC

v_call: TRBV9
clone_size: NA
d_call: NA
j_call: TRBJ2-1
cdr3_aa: CASSVGPTAHEQFF
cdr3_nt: TGTGCCAGCAGCGTCGGTCCTACCGCACATGAGCAGTTCTTC

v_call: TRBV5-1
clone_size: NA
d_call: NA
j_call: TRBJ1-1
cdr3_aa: CASSLAGGREAFF
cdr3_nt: TGCGCCAGCAGCTTGGCCGGAGGCAGGGAAGCTTTCTTT

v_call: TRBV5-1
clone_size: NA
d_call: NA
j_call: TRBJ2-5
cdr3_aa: CASSLGAGEIQETQYF
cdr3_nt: TGCGCCAGCAGCTTGGGTGCCGGGGAGATCCAAGAGACCCAGTACTTC

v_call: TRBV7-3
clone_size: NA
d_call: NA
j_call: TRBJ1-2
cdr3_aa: CGSSLNGGGYTF
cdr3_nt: TGTGGCAGCAGCTTAAATGGGGGTGGCTACACCTTC

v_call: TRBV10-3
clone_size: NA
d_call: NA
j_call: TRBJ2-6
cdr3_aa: CAISIGTGANVLTF
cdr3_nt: TGTGCCATCAGTATCGGGACCGGGGCCAACGTCCTGACTTTC

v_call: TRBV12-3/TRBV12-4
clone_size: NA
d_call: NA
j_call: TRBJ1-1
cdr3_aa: CACRGITEAFF
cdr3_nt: TGTGCCTGTCGGGGGATCACTGAAGCTTTCTTT

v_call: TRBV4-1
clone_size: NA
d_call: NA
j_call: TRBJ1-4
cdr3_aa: CASSQEGEKLFF
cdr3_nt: TGCGCCAGCAGCCAAGAAGGTGAAAAACTGTTTTTT

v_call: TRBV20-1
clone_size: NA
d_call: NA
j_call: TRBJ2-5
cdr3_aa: CSAGRMVQETQYF
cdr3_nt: TGCAGTGCTGGCCGGATGGTCCAAGAGACCCAGTACTTC

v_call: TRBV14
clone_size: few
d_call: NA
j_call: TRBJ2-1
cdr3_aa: CASSFTTLSSYNEQFF
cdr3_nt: TGTGCCAGCAGCTTTACGACTCTGAGCTCCTACAATGAGCAGTTCTTC

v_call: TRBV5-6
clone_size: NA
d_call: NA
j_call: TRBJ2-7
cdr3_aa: CASSWGTSYEQYF
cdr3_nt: TGTGCCAGCAGCTGGGGGACCTCCTACGAGCAGTACTTC

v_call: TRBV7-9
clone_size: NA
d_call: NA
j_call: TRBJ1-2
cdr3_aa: CASSETQATHYGYTF
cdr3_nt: TGTGCCAGCAGCGAAACCCAGGCTACCCATTATGGCTACACCTTC

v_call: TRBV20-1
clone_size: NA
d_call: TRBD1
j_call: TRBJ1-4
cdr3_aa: CSAYDRGLSEKLFF
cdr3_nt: TGCAGTGCATACGACAGGGGATTGAGTGAAAAACTGTTTTTT

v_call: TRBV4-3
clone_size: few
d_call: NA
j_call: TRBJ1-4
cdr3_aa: CATGKSNEKLFF
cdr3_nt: TGCGCCACCGGGAAGAGTAATGAAAAACTGTTTTTT

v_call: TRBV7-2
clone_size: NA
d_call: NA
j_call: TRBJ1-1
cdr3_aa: CASIYQGGNTEAFF
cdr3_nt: TGTGCCAGCATATATCAGGGAGGGAACACTGAAGCTTTCTTT

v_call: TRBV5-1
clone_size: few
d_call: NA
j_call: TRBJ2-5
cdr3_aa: CASSSGPPTGETQYF
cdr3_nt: TGCGCCAGCAGCTCGGGACCTCCTACGGGGGAGACCCAGTACTTC

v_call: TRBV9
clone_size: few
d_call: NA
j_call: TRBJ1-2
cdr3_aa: CASSVLSGGGYGYTF
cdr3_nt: TGTGCCAGCAGCGTATTATCGGGGGGCGGCTATGGCTACACCTTC

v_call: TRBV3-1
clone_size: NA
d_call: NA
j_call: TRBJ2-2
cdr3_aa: CASSRALGRLTFTGELFF
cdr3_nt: TGTGCCAGCAGCCGGGCCTTGGGACGCCTCACCTTCACCGGGGAGCTGTTTTTT

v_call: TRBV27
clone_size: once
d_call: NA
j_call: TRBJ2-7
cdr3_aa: CASSSTGGGGYEQYF
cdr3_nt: TGTGCCAGCAGTTCTACAGGGGGAGGGGGCTACGAGCAGTACTTC

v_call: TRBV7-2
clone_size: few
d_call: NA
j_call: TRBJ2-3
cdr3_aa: CASSLPAAGQDTQYF
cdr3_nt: TGTGCCAGCAGCTTACCCGCAGCAGGGCAAGATACGCAGTATTTT

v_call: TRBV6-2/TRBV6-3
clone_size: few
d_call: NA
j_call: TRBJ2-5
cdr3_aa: CASRLLPQETQYF
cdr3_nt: TGTGCCAGCAGGCTACTCCCGCAAGAGACCCAGTACTTC

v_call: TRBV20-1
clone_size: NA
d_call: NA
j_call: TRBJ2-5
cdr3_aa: CSARHQETQYF
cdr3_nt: TGCAGTGCTAGACACCAAGAGACCCAGTACTTC

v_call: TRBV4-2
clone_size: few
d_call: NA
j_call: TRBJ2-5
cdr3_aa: CASSPLGETQETQYF
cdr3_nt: TGTGCCAGCAGCCCCTTAGGGGAGACCCAAGAGACCCAGTACTTC

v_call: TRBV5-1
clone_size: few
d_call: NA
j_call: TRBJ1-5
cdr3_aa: CASSPGRGNQPQHF
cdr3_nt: TGCGCCAGCAGCCCTGGAAGGGGCAATCAGCCCCAGCATTTT

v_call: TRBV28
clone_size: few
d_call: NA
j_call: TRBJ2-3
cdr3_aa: CASSSIPRTATDTQYF
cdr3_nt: TGTGCCAGCAGTTCAATCCCACGGACAGCCACAGATACGCAGTATTTT

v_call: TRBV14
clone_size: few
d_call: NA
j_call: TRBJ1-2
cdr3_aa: CASSQDWGGDGGYTF
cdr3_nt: TGTGCCAGCAGCCAAGATTGGGGCGGGGACGGCGGCTACACCTTC

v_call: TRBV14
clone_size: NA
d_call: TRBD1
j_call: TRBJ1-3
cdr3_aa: CASSRDRGQTGNTIYF
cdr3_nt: TGTGCCAGCAGCCGGGACAGGGGACAGACTGGAAACACCATATATTTT

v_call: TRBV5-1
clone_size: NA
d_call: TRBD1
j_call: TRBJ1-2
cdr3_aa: CASSATGTGGYTF
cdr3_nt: TGCGCCAGCAGCGCCACAGGGACAGGCGGCTACACCTTC

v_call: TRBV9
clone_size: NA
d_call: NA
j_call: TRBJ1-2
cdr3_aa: CASSLRHVDSNYGYTF
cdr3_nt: TGTGCCAGCAGCCTAAGACACGTCGACAGCAACTATGGCTACACCTTC

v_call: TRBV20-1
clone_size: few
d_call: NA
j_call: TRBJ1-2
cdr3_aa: CSAMVGGRAGGYTF
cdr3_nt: TGCAGTGCTATGGTGGGGGGGCGAGCCGGGGGCTACACCTTC

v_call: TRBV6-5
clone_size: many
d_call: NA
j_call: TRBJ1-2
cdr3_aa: CASSYRVGGYTF
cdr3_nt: TGTGCCAGCAGTTACAGGGTCGGCGGCTACACCTTC

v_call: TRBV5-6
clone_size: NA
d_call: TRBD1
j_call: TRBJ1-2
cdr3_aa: CASRETGVYGYTF
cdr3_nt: TGTGCCAGCAGGGAGACAGGGGTCTATGGCTACACCTTC

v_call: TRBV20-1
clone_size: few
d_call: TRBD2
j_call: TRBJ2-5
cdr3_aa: CSAPQAGGRETQYF
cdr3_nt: TGCAGTGCCCCACAAGCGGGGGGGCGAGAGACCCAGTACTTC

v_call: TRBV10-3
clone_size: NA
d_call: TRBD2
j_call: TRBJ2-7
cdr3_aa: CAITRSSGGYSSYEQYF
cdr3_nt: TGTGCCATCACCCGAAGTAGCGGGGGCTATAGCTCCTACGAGCAGTACTTC

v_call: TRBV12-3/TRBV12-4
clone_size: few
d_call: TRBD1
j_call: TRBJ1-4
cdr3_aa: CASSPWTGKNEKLFF
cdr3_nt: TGTGCCAGCAGTCCGTGGACAGGGAAGAATGAAAAACTGTTTTTT

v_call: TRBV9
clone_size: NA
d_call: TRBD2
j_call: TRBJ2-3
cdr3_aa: CASSLMLAGGSTDTQYF
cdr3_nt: TGTGCCAGCAGCTTGATGCTAGCGGGGGGTAGCACAGATACGCAGTATTTT

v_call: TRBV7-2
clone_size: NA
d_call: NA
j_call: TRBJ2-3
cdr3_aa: CASSSTFSVISTDTQYF
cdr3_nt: TGTGCCAGCAGCTCCACATTCTCGGTGATTAGCACAGATACGCAGTATTTT

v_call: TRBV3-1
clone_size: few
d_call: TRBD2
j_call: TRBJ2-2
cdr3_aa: CASSPRRLAGNTGELFF
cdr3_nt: TGTGCCAGCAGCCCTCGCCGACTAGCGGGGAACACCGGGGAGCTGTTTTTT

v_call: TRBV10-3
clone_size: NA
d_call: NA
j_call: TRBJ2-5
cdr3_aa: CAISVGDQETQYF
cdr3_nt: TGTGCCATCAGTGTTGGGGACCAAGAGACCCAGTACTTC

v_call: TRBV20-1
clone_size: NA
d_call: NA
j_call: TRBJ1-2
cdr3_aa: CSASRDGGYTF
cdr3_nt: TGCAGTGCTTCTCGGGACGGTGGCTACACCTTC

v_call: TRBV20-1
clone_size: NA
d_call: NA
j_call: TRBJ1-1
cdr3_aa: CSAIRVVNTEAFF
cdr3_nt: TGCAGTGCTATACGAGTCGTGAACACTGAAGCTTTCTTT

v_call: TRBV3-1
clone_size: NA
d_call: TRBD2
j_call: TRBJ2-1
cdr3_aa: CASSQGVLAGGHEQFF
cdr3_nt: TGTGCCAGCAGCCAAGGGGTGCTAGCGGGGGGGCACGAGCAGTTCTTC

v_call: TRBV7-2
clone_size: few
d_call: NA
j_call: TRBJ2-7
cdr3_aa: CASSPSPYEQYF
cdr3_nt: TGTGCCAGCAGCCCCTCCCCCTACGAGCAGTACTTC

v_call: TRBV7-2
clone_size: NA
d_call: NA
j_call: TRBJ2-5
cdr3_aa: CASSSFRDQETQYF
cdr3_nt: TGTGCCAGCAGCTCCTTCAGGGACCAAGAGACCCAGTACTTC

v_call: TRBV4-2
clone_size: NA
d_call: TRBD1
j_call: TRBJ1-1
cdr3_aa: CASSLEQGVSTEAFF
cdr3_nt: TGTGCCAGCAGCCTTGAACAGGGGGTTAGCACTGAAGCTTTCTTT

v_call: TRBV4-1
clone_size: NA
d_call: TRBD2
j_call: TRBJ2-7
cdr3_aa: CASSQEGSGGPRYEQYF
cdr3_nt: TGCGCCAGCAGCCAAGAAGGATCGGGGGGTCCTCGGTACGAGCAGTACTTC